This T cell receptor (beta chain) was observed in a study of PD-L1 blockade in urothelial cancer. Data came from immunoSEQ multiplex PCR; TCRdb stores just in-frame clones and leaves some out. This table has over 100,000 clones, roughly 90% appearing once. The time point is: peripheral blood 6 weeks after treatment start. This clonotype was sampled from a man aged 55-75 years with urothelial cancer. The material was PBMCs, obtained around atezolizumab (anti-PD-L1) treatment.

The DNA for the CDR3 is TGTGCCAGCAGCTTGGCCGGGTCGGGGGGAGGGGAGACCCAGTACTTC. It is translated as CASSLAGSGGGETQYF. V gene TRBV5-6 combines with J gene TRBJ2-5; TRBD2 agrees at 7 bases. The J segment lost 5 bases and the V segment lost 0 bases, leaving 10 bases of the junction unmatched. In germline, CDR1 is SGHDT, CDR2 YYEEEE. The CDR3 has 16 residues.